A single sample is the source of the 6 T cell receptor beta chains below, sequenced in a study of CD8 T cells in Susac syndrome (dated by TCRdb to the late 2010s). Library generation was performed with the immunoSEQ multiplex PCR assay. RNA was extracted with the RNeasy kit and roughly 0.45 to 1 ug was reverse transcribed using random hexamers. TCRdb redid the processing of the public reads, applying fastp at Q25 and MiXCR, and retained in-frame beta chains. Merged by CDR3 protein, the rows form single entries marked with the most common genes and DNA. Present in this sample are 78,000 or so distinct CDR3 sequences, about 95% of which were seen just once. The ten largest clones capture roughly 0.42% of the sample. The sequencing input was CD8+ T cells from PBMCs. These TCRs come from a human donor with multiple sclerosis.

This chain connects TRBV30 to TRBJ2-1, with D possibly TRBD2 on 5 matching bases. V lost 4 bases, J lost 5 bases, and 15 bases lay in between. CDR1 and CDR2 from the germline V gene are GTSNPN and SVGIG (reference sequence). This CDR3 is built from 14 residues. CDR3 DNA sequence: TGTGCCTGGATCTCCGTCGGGATCGACAATGAGCAGTTCTTC. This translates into CAWISVGIDNEQFF.

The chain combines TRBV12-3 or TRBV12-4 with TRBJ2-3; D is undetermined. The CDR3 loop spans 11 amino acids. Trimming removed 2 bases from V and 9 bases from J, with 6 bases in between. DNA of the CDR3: TGTGCCAGCAGTTTAATCCACACGCAGTATTTT. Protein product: CASSLIHTQYF.

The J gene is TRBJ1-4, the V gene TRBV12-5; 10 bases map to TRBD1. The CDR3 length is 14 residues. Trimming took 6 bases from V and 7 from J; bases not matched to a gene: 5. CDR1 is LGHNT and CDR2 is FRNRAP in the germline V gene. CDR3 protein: CASGSGTGVEKLFF. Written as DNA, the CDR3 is TGTGCTAGTGGGTCCGGGACAGGGGTTGAAAAACTGTTTTTT.

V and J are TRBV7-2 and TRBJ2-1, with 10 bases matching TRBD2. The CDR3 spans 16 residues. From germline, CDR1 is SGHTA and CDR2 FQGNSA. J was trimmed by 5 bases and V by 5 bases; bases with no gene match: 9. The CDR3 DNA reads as TGTGCCAGCAGCGCTACCCTAGCGGGGGCCAACAATGAGCAGTTCTTC. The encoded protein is CASSATLAGANNEQFF.

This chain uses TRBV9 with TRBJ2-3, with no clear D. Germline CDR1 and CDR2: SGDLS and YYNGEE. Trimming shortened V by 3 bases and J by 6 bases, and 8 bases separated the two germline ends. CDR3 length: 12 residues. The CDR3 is CASSEVQDTQYF. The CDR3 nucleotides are TGTGCCAGCAGCGAGGTACAGGATACGCAGTATTTT. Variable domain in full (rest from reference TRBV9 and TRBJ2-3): DSGVTQTPKHLITATGQRVTLRCSPRSGDLSVYWYQQSLDQGLQFLIQYYNGEERAKGNILERFSAQQFPDLHSELNLSSLELGDSALYFCASSEVQDTQYFGPGTRLTVL.

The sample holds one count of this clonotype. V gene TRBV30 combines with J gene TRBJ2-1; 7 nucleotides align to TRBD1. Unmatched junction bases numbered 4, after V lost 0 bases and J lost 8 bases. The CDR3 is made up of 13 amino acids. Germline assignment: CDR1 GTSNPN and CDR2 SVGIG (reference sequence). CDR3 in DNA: TGTGCCTGGAGTGTAAGAGGGGGCGATGAGCAGTTCTTC. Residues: CAWSVRGGDEQFF.